One sample yielded the 23 T cell receptor beta chains listed below, sequenced in a study of siplizumab effects on memory and regulatory T cells. Repertoires were generated with immunoSEQ multiplex PCR, while TCRdb's copy carries only in-frame clones and drops some. This sample has 70,000 or so clones, with 80% to 90% found just once. The sequenced material came from Tregs sorted from blood. The receptor source for this set is a human donor in good health.

The chain combines TRBV30 with TRBJ2-7; D perhaps matches TRBD1 (6 bases). Germline CDR1 and CDR2: GTSNPN and SVGIG (reference sequence). The ends were cut back, 8 bases at V and 3 bases at J, with 14 bases in the middle. CDR3 size: 12 residues. CDR3 nucleotides: TGTGCCGGCTCCGGGACAATCTACGAGCAGTACTTC. It is translated as CAGSGTIYEQYF.

This clone occurred once. The chain employs TRBV19 and TRBJ2-2; 10 positions agree with TRBD2. J lost 2 bases, V lost 10 bases, and 10 bases had no gene match. CDR1 is LNHDA, CDR2 SQIVND, per germline (reference sequence). The CDR3 is made up of 16 amino acids. CDR3 nucleotide sequence: TGTGCCACCGCGTGGGTAGCGGGAGGTAACACCGGGGAGCTGTTTTTT. It codes for CATAWVAGGNTGELFF.

The chain links TRBV7-2 to TRBJ2-3, with a possible D match to TRBD2 (6 bases). Deletions cut 5 bases from V and 1 base from J, with 13 bases between. In germline, CDR1 is SGHTA, CDR2 FQGNSA. The CDR3 has 15 residues. CDR3 protein: CASSGSGLRTDTQYF. Here the CDR3 DNA reads TGTGCCAGCAGCGGTAGCGGTCTACGCACAGATACGCAGTATTTT.

CDR3 in amino acids: CASSLTRGREQYF. Written as DNA, the CDR3 is TGTGCCAGCAGCTTAACCAGGGGGCGGGAGCAGTACTTC. The chain is built from TRBV7-3 and TRBJ2-7; 8 bases align to TRBD1. Unmatched junction bases numbered 2, after V lost 0 bases and J lost 7 bases. CDR3 length: 13 amino acids. Looked up from germline, CDR1 is SGHTA and CDR2 is FQGTGA.

The gene calls are TRBV30 and TRBJ2-1, with D perhaps given as TRBD1 or TRBD2 (5 bases each). Looked up from germline, CDR1 is GTSNPN and CDR2 is SVGIG (reference sequence). The CDR3 totals 14 residues. The V and J ends lost 2 bases and 6 bases respectively, with 14 bases between them. The DNA of the CDR3 is TGTGCCTGGAGTCGCGGGCAGGGTGGCAATGAGCAGTTCTTC. Residues: CAWSRGQGGNEQFF. Complete variable domain (other parts from reference TRBV30 and TRBJ2-1): SQTIHQWPATLVQPVGSPLSLECTVEGTSNPNLYWYRQAAGRGLQLLFYSVGIGQISSEVPQNLSASRPQDRQFILSSKKLLLSDSGFYLCAWSRGQGGNEQFFGPGTRLTVL.

The chain is built from TRBV28 and TRBJ2-6; 10 positions agree with TRBD1. V gave up 6 bases and J gave up 2 bases; unmatched junction bases: 4. This CDR3 has 16 amino acids. Per germline, CDR1 MDHEN and CDR2 SYDVKM. The DNA for the CDR3 is TGTGCCAGCAGCCGACAGGGGGCCACTGGGGCCAACGTCCTGACTTTC. This encodes CASSRQGATGANVLTF.

The J gene is TRBJ2-1, the V gene TRBV27, with 7 bases aligning to TRBD2. CDR1 MNHEY and CDR2 SMNVEV come from the germline V gene (reference sequence). There are 14 residues in the CDR3. Trimming at V came to 5 bases and at J to 5 bases, leaving 6 bases not matched to a gene. CDR3 DNA sequence: TGTGCCAGCAGTGGCGGGAGTGTCCACAATGAGCAGTTCTTC. Protein sequence: CASSGGSVHNEQFF.

The V gene is TRBV6-1, the J gene TRBJ2-4, with 12 bases fitting TRBD2. Trimming at V came to 2 bases and at J to 8 bases, leaving 7 bases not matched to a gene. This CDR3 spans 16 amino acids. The germline gives CDR1 MNHNS, CDR2 SASEGT. The CDR3 loop reads CASSETLAGGKDIQYF. Written as DNA, the CDR3 is TGTGCCAGCAGTGAAACCCTAGCGGGAGGGAAGGACATTCAGTACTTC.

This clone was observed a handful of times. The rearrangement links TRBV5-1 to TRBJ2-7, with D possibly TRBD2 on 5 matching bases. CDR1 SGHRS and CDR2 YFSETQ come from the germline V gene. The length of the CDR3 is 15 residues. Trimming removed 0 bases at V and 0 bases at J, with 10 bases between. CDR3 residues: CASSLDGLFSYEQYF. The DNA of the CDR3 is TGCGCCAGCAGCTTGGATGGACTCTTCTCCTACGAGCAGTACTTC. Together with reference TRBV5-1 and TRBJ2-7, the CDR3 gives the full variable domain: KAGVTQTPRYLIKTRGQQVTLSCSPISGHRSVSWYQQTPGQGLQFLFEYFSETQRNKGNFPGRFSGRQFSNSRSEMNVSTLELGDSALYLCASSLDGLFSYEQYFGPGTRLTVT.

The CDR3 protein is CASDDRVNTGELFF. DNA of the CDR3: TGTGCCAGCGACGACAGGGTGAACACCGGGGAGCTGTTTTTT. The chain combines TRBV18 with TRBJ2-2, with TRBD1 matching over 7 bases. The CDR3 length is 14 residues. Germline lookup yields CDR1 KGHSH and CDR2 LQKENI. Germline trimming cut 8 bases from V and 1 base from J; bases unmatched to any gene: 4.

This chain connects TRBV7-9 to TRBJ2-1; 11 bases are shared with TRBD2. The CDR3 contains 14 residues. With V trimmed by 3 bases and J by 5 bases, 0 bases remained unmatched. Germline V lookup: CDR1 SEHNR, CDR2 FQNEAQ (reference sequence). CDR3 protein: CASSLGLADNEQFF. CDR3 bases: TGTGCCAGCAGCTTGGGACTAGCGGACAATGAGCAGTTCTTC.

In DNA form, the CDR3 reads TGTGCCAGCAGCTTAAGCGGGAACACTGAAGCTTTCTTT. Translation: CASSLSGNTEAFF. This chain connects TRBV7-9 to TRBJ1-1; D remains unclear. CDR1 is SEHNR and CDR2 is FQNEAQ in the germline V gene (reference sequence). This CDR3 is 13 amino acids long. V lost 2 bases and J 1 base, leaving 5 bases between the germline ends.

This chain links TRBV21-1 with TRBJ2-2. TRBV21-1 is designated a pseudogene. The CDR3 contains 17 residues. Here the CDR3 DNA reads TGTGCCAGCAGGCCACTACTACCGGGACGGGGCACCGGGGAGCTGTTTTTT. This translates into CASRPLLPGRGTGELFF.

This clone was seen only once. The chain carries TRBV30 and TRBJ2-7; no clear D gene. This CDR3 region has 16 residues. V dropped 2 bases and J dropped 7 bases, with 24 bases sitting between them. Germline V gene data show CDR1 as GTSNPN and CDR2 as SVGIG (reference sequence). The CDR3 region has the DNA TGTGCCTGGAGTCCTCCCTTTACTGGCAGGACGAGGGAGCAGTACTTC. It yields the protein CAWSPPFTGRTREQYF.

The V and J genes are TRBV10-3 and TRBJ1-2; no definite D call. Trimming removed 0 bases at V and 4 bases at J, with 6 bases between. Germline CDR1 reads ENHRY; CDR2 reads SYGVKD. The CDR3 totals 13 residues. CDR3 sequence reads: CAISESGSYGYTF. CDR3 nucleotides: TGTGCCATCAGTGAGTCGGGCAGCTATGGCTACACCTTC.

The chain has TRBV6-6 and TRBJ1-5; 8 bases line up with TRBD1. CDR3 size: 15 residues. V lost 7 bases to trimming and J lost 3 bases; unmatched junction nucleotides: 8. Germline V gene data show CDR1 as MNHNY and CDR2 as SVGAGI (reference sequence). The CDR3 nucleotides are TGTGCCAGCACCAGAACGGGACAGGACAATCAGCCCCAGCATTTT. This sequence encodes CASTRTGQDNQPQHF.

This clone was counted ten times or more. This CDR3 is CASSPYLSGRIYEQYF. CDR3 coding DNA: TGTGCCAGCAGTCCCTACCTTAGCGGGAGAATCTACGAGCAGTACTTC. The genes are TRBV28 and TRBJ2-7, with TRBD2 identical over 9 bases. The CDR3 length is 16 residues. In germline, CDR1 is MDHEN, CDR2 SYDVKM. Germline trimming cut 5 bases from V and 3 bases from J; bases unmatched to any gene: 11. Supplemented by reference TRBV28 and TRBJ2-7, the full variable domain reads DVKVTQSSRYLVKRTGEKVFLECVQDMDHENMFWYRQDPGLGLRLIYFSYDVKMKEKGDIPEGYSVSREKKERFSLILESASTNQTSMYLCASSPYLSGRIYEQYFGPGTRLTVT.

The chain employs TRBV2 and TRBJ2-3; no clear D. Germline loops: CDR1 SNHLY, CDR2 FYNNEI. V dropped 2 bases and J dropped 4 bases, with 10 bases sitting between them. CDR3 length equals 14 residues. The CDR3 sequence: CASSENSVADTQYF. In nucleotides, the CDR3 is TGTGCCAGCAGTGAAAATAGTGTTGCAGATACGCAGTATTTT.

To note about this clone: Other DNA sequences of this sample code for an identical CDR3. The chain combines TRBV29-1 with TRBJ2-2; D gene unclear. Trimming left V 4 bases short and J 3 bases short, with 3 bases between. Germline V lookup: CDR1 SQVTM, CDR2 ANQGSEA. The length of the CDR3 is 11 residues. The CDR3 DNA follows: TGCAGCGTTGGCGACACCGGGGAGCTGTTTTTT. Translation gives CSVGDTGELFF.

The genes are TRBV29-1 and TRBJ2-1; 8 bases fit TRBD2. This CDR3 comprises 14 residues. Germline V gives CDR1 SQVTM, CDR2 ANQGSEA. The V and J ends lost 5 bases and 7 bases, in that order; junction bases with no gene match: 10. The CDR3: CSVPTPGLGNEQFF. As DNA, the CDR3 is TGCAGCGTTCCTACACCGGGACTAGGGAATGAGCAGTTCTTC.

The gene calls are TRBV6-6 and TRBJ2-7; D is possibly TRBD2 (5 bases). CDR3 length equals 13 residues. CDR1 and CDR2 (germline): MNHNY, SVGAGI (reference sequence). Trimming took 6 bases from V and 3 from J, leaving 12 bases between them. In DNA, the CDR3 is TGTGCCAGCAGGCGTCCCGGAGGCTACGAGCAGTACTTC. Its protein product is CASRRPGGYEQYF.

J is TRBJ1-2 and V is TRBV5-1, with D hard to call. V was pared by 0 bases and J by 5 bases, with 11 bases between. CDR1 and CDR2 from the germline V gene are SGHRS and YFSETQ. The CDR3 consists of 14 residues. The CDR3 DNA reads TGCGCCAGCAGCTTGGGGGGATGGGCGTATGGCTACACCTTC. Its protein product is CASSLGGWAYGYTF.

This clone is a singleton in its sample. The chain couples TRBV19 to TRBJ1-2, with 7 bases matching TRBD1. This CDR3 spans 14 amino acids. Germline V lookup: CDR1 LNHDA, CDR2 SQIVND (reference sequence). V lost 0 bases to trimming and J lost 5 bases; unmatched junction nucleotides: 3. As DNA, the CDR3 is TGTGCCAGTAGTATAGATCACAGGGGATATGGCTACACCTTC. This encodes CASSIDHRGYGYTF. Together with reference TRBV19 and TRBJ1-2, the CDR3 gives the full variable domain: DGGITQSPKYLFRKEGQNVTLSCEQNLNHDAMYWYRQDPGQGLRLIYYSQIVNDFQKGDIAEGYSVSREKKESFPLTVTSAQKNPTAFYLCASSIDHRGYGYTFGSGTRLTVV.